The next 10 T cell receptor beta chains were all read from a single sample in a study of cytomegalovirus exposure and HLA in healthy donors. The method was immunoSEQ multiplex PCR; TCRdb's version includes in-frame clones alone and lacks a portion of them. This repertoire shows more than 250,000 clones, around 87% found once; its top ten account for 1.2%. The sequenced sample was PBMCs. The receptor source for this set is a woman between 25 and 40 years old in good health and CMV-seropositive.

The rearrangement uses TRBV5-1 and TRBJ1-1; a possible D gene is TRBD1 (5 bases). V lost 3 bases and J lost 0, with 21 bases in between. The germline CDR1 and CDR2 sequences are SGHRS and YFSETQ. The CDR3 has 18 amino acids. The CDR3 protein is CASSWQFLGLRVNTEAFF. The CDR3, as DNA: TGCGCCAGCAGCTGGCAGTTCCTGGGGCTCAGGGTGAACACTGAAGCTTTCTTT.

The rearrangement links TRBV6-1 to TRBJ2-5; D is uncertain. The ends were cut back, 2 bases at V and 2 bases at J, with 12 bases in the middle. Looked up from germline, CDR1 is MNHNS and CDR2 is SASEGT. This CDR3 comprises 15 residues. CDR3: CASSEYNLIQETQYF. CDR3 nucleotides: TGTGCCAGCAGTGAATATAATTTGATTCAAGAGACCCAGTACTTC.

The chain joins TRBV27 to TRBJ1-2, with D perhaps TRBD1 (5 bases). The CDR3 is 15 residues long. Trimming pared 2 bases from V and 3 bases from J, leaving 13 bases between. Germline loops: CDR1 MNHEY, CDR2 SMNVEV (reference sequence). For the CDR3, the DNA is TGTGCCAGCAGTTTAACCCTCCAGGGTGACTATGGCTACACCTTC. As protein: CASSLTLQGDYGYTF.

The rearrangement uses TRBV29-1 and TRBJ2-1; perhaps TRBD2 as D (6 bases). The V gene's germline CDR1 is SQVTM and CDR2 ANQGSEA. The CDR3 is 17 residues long. With 0 bases removed from V and 3 bases from J, the gap between germline ends came to 18 bases. The CDR3 spells CSVEDPGRDRNYNEQFF. In DNA, the CDR3 is TGCAGCGTTGAAGATCCCGGGCGGGACCGGAACTACAATGAGCAGTTCTTC.

The rearrangement uses TRBV5-1 and TRBJ2-5, with D possibly matching TRBD2 (6 bases). Deletions cut 7 bases from V and 4 bases from J, with 14 bases between. CDR1 is SGHRS and CDR2 is YFSETQ in the germline V gene. This CDR3 region has 13 residues. CDR3 nucleotides: TGCGCCAGCTACATGGGAGGACGAGAGACCCAGTACTTC. Protein sequence: CASYMGGRETQYF. The entire variable domain, with the rest obtained from reference TRBV5-1 and TRBJ2-5, is as follows: KAGVTQTPRYLIKTRGQQVTLSCSPISGHRSVSWYQQTPGQGLQFLFEYFSETQRNKGNFPGRFSGRQFSNSRSEMNVSTLELGDSALYLCASYMGGRETQYFGPGTRLLVL.

This rearrangement joins TRBV27 to TRBJ1-4; unclear D gene. Germline-derived CDR1 and CDR2 are MNHEY and SMNVEV (reference sequence). Trimming cost V 5 bases and J 7 bases, with 11 bases left between them. The CDR3 spans 13 residues. CDR3 sequence: CASSPEQLEKLFF. The CDR3 region has the DNA TGTGCCAGCAGTCCGGAACAACTTGAAAAACTGTTTTTT.

This chain links TRBV18 with TRBJ2-1, with D maybe TRBD1 (6 bases). The germline CDR1 and CDR2 sequences are KGHSH and LQKENI. Between the trimmed V and J ends, which lost 5 bases and 4 bases, there was a span of 12 bases. The length of the CDR3 is 14 residues. Here the CDR3 reads CASSDLQGYNEQFF. For the CDR3, the DNA is TGTGCCAGCTCAGACCTACAGGGTTACAATGAGCAGTTCTTC.

This clone has only a few counts. This CDR3 is CASALAESYEQYF. The CDR3, as DNA: TGCGCCAGTGCCCTAGCGGAGTCCTACGAGCAGTACTTC. The rearrangement links TRBV4-1 to TRBJ2-7; TRBD2 matches 7 bases. Trimming cost V 9 bases and J 1 base; bases outside gene matches: 6. CDR3 size: 13 residues. Germline loops: CDR1 MGHRA, CDR2 YSYEKL.

A word on this clone: The junction and the germline gene differ at one end; a read error may be behind it. V is TRBV6-6 and J is TRBJ1-5, with 8 nucleotides matching TRBD1. Germline V gene data show CDR1 as MNHNY and CDR2 as SVGAGI (reference sequence). The CDR3 sequence is 15 residues long. The DNA of the CDR3 is TGTGCCAGTAGTTGGGCTCAGGGGGCGAATCAGCCCCAGCATTTT. It specifies CASSWAQGANQPQHF.

This clone appeared once. The chain uses TRBV11-3 and TRBJ2-1; 9 bases align to TRBD1. The CDR3 runs 15 residues. V lost 4 bases to trimming and J lost 7 bases; unmatched junction nucleotides: 8. CDR1 SGHNT and CDR2 YENEEA come from the germline V gene. The CDR3 nucleotides are TGTGCCAGCAGCTCAGGACAGGGGCCTATGAATGAGCAGTTCTTC. This sequence encodes CASSSGQGPMNEQFF.